One and the same sample provided the 11 T cell receptor beta chains below, sequenced in a study of neurological immune-mediated disorders. One entry per CDR3 protein, called by TCRdb with MiXCR from the 5' RACE reads. This table holds about 21,000 distinct CDR3 sequences, 17% found once. Sequencing used CD8+ T cells from blood. These receptor sequences come from a woman under 30 with multiple sclerosis.

The gene calls are TRBV10-3 and TRBJ2-5, with 12 bases aligning to TRBD2. Trimming cost V 8 bases and J 5 bases; bases outside gene matches: 12. Germline loops: CDR1 ENHRY, CDR2 SYGVKD. CDR3 length: 16 amino acids. The CDR3 sequence is CAIRRTSGIGRETQYF. For the CDR3, the DNA is TGTGCCATCCGAAGGACTAGCGGGATAGGACGGGAGACCCAGTACTTC.

This clonotype turned up a few times. The chain joins TRBV20-1 to TRBJ2-3; D unresolved. Per the germline V gene, CDR1 is DFQATT and CDR2 is SNEGSKA (reference sequence). This CDR3 contains 13 residues. The germline V and J ends were trimmed by 2 bases and 6 bases, with 12 bases remaining between them. CDR3 in DNA: TGCAGTGCTAGACCCCCGGATGTGGATACGCAGTATTTT. This encodes CSARPPDVDTQYF.

This clonotype showed up many times. This chain links TRBV6-5 with TRBJ1-1; the D is unclear. V was cut by 7 bases and J by 2 bases, with 23 bases left in between. Per germline, CDR1 MNHEY and CDR2 SVGAGI. This CDR3 comprises 17 residues. The CDR3 sequence is CASNPSWAERENTEAFF. CDR3 coding DNA: TGTGCCAGCAACCCCTCATGGGCAGAAAGAGAAAACACTGAAGCTTTCTTT.

This clonotype was counted ten times or more. This rearrangement joins TRBV4-2 to TRBJ2-5, with D possibly TRBD2 on 5 matching bases. Germline loops: CDR1 LGHNA, CDR2 YNFKEQ. V shed 1 base and J shed 5 bases, with 14 bases lying between them. This CDR3 has 15 amino acids. CDR3 DNA: TGTGCCAGCAGCCAAGGATCGGCTAGCACGGAGACCCAGTACTTC. Its protein product is CASSQGSASTETQYF.

In its sample, this clonotype was seen many times. V and J are TRBV27 and TRBJ2-7; D is possibly TRBD2 (7 bases). Trimming cost V 8 bases and J 6 bases, with 14 bases left between them. The CDR3 totals 12 residues. Germline lookup yields CDR1 MNHEY and CDR2 SMNVEV (reference sequence). The DNA of the CDR3 is TGTGCCAGCTCCCGGGGAGGGGGCGAGCAGTACTTC. Protein: CASSRGGGEQYF.

By sample share, this clonotype is large. The chain is built from TRBV6-4 and TRBJ2-3; 8 positions agree with TRBD2. This CDR3 region has 15 residues. V was pared by 0 bases and J by 4 bases, with 3 bases of the junction left unmatched. The germline V gene has CDR1 MRHNA and CDR2 SNTAGT. The CDR3 region has the DNA TGTGCCAGCAGTGACTCCGGGGGGGCCTCAGATACGCAGTATTTT. Translating gives CASSDSGGASDTQYF.

A single count supports this clonotype. The chain uses TRBV12-3 or TRBV12-4 and TRBJ1-2, with D unclear. This CDR3 spans 13 amino acids. The V end lost 3 bases, the J end lost 7 bases, and 12 bases lay between the germline ends. CDR3 in DNA: TGTGCCAGCAGTTTTGACGCAGGCGGTGGCTACACCTTC. This codes for CASSFDAGGGYTF.

This clonotype is termed medium-sized (0.01 to 0.1%). This rearrangement joins TRBV6-2 or TRBV6-3 to TRBJ2-1, with TRBD2 matching 8 bases. The V and J ends lost 6 bases and 4 bases, in that order; junction bases with no gene match: 8. Germline assignment: CDR1 MNHEY and CDR2 SVGEGT. This CDR3 is 15 amino acids long. The CDR3 spells CASSSSGSAYNEQFF. The CDR3, as DNA: TGTGCCAGCAGCTCCAGCGGGAGCGCATACAATGAGCAGTTCTTC.

This clonotype was counted at least ten times. The chain couples TRBV19 to TRBJ1-5; D remains ambiguous. The germline V gene has CDR1 LNHDA and CDR2 SQIVND (reference sequence). The CDR3 sequence is 13 residues long. V gave up 1 base and J gave up 7 bases, with 8 bases separating them. In nucleotides, the CDR3 is TGTGCCAGTAGTATAGTGTCCCGGCAGCCCCAGCATTTT. This sequence encodes CASSIVSRQPQHF.

J is TRBJ2-6 and V is TRBV7-6; D unclear. CDR1 is SGHVS and CDR2 is FNYEAQ in the germline V gene. The CDR3 consists of 15 residues. Trimming stripped 5 bases from V and 0 bases from J, with 8 bases between. The CDR3 sequence is CASSPSVSGANVLTF. CDR3 sequence (DNA): TGTGCCAGCAGCCCGAGTGTCTCTGGGGCCAACGTCCTGACTTTC.

The sample holds many counts of this clonotype. The chain employs TRBV4-1 and TRBJ1-1; D is ambiguous. The CDR3 extends over 15 amino acids. The germline CDR1 and CDR2 sequences are MGHRA and YSYEKL. The V end was cut by 0 bases, the J end by 5 bases, with 13 bases between. CDR3 amino acids: CASSQDGGYGTEAFF. The DNA for the CDR3 is TGCGCCAGCAGCCAAGATGGAGGATATGGGACTGAAGCTTTCTTT.